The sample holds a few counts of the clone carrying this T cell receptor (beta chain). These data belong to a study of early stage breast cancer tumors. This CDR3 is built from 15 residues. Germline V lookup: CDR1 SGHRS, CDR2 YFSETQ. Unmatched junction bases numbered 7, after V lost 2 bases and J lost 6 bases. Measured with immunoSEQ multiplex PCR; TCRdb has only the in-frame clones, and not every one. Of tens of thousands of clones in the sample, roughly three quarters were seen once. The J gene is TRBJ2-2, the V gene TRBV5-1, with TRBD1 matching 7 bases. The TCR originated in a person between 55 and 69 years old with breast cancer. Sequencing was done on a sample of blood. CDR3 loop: CASSFTDRVAGELFF. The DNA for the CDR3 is TGCGCCAGCAGCTTCACTGACAGGGTAGCCGGGGAGCTGTTTTTT.